The clone carrying this TCR beta chain was counted a few times. Its specificity is not known. Enrollment excluded any patients with other autoimmune diseases, uncontrolled infections, pregnancy or lactation. Patients were diagnosed from clinical symptoms, serum thyroxine, TRAb, thyroid ultrasound and orbital computed tomography. The data are from a study of Graves' ophthalmopathy and Graves' hyperthyroidism. This CDR3 is 16 amino acids long. CDR1 is SEHNR, CDR2 FQNEAQ, per germline (reference sequence). V lost 4 bases and J lost 10, with 25 bases in between. General study results and limits: Ophthalmopathy progression predictions by the model showed 72% to 80% specificity and approximately 70% sensitivity. Sensitivity of about 91% and specificity of 65% to 83% were achieved when a 13-signature model separated ophthalmopathy from stable hyperthyroidism.

Researchers took RNA transcripts and amplified TCR beta CDR3 regions from them. The first round was an RT-PCR with HTBI primers, and the second round was a multiplex PCR. TCRdb fed the multiplex PCR reads into MiXCR, producing one record per CDR3 protein. The sample contains about 740,000 distinct CDR3 sequences, 35% to 50% of which appear only once. Sequenced: peripheral blood. The chain recombines TRBV7-9 with TRBJ1-1, with D perhaps matching TRBD1 (6 bases). This TCR derives from an adult man with Graves' ophthalmopathy. CDR3 DNA: TGTGCCAGCAGCTCGGCGTCCGGGACACCCGGGCCTCGAGCTTTCTTT. Amino acid sequence: CASSSASGTPGPRAFF. Full variable domain (remainder filled in from reference TRBV7-9 and TRBJ1-1): DTGVSQNPRHKITKRGQNVTFRCDPISEHNRLYWYRQTLGQGPEFLTYFQNEAQLEKSRLLSDRFSAERPKGSFSTLEIQRTEQGDSAMYLCASSSASGTPGPRAFFGQGTRLTVV.